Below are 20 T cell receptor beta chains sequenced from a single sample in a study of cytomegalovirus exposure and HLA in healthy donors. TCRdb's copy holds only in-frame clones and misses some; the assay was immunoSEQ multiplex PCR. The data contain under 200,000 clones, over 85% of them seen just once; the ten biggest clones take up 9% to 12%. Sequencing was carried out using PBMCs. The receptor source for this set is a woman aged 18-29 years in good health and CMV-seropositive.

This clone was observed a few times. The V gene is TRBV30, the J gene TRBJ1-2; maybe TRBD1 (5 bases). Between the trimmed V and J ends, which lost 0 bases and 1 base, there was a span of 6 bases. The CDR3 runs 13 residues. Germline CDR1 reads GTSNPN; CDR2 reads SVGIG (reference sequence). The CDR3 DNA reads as TGTGCCTGGAGTGTGGACAATAACTATGGCTACACCTTC. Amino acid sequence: CAWSVDNNYGYTF.

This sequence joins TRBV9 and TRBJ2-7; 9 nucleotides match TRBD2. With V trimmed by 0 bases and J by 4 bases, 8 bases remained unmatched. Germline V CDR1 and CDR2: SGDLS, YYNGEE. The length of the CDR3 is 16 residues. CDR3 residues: CASSVGIAGDSYEQYF. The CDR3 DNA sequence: TGTGCCAGCAGCGTAGGGATAGCGGGAGATTCGTACGAGCAGTACTTC.

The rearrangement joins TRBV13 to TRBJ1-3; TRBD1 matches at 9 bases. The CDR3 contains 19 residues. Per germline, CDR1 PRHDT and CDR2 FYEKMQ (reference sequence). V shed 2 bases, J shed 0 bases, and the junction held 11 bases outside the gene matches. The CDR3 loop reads CASSLYRGLPLFSGNTIYF. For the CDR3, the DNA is TGTGCCAGCAGCTTATACAGGGGGCTTCCCCTCTTCTCTGGAAACACCATATATTTT. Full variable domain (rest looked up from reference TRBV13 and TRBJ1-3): AAGVIQSPRHLIKEKRETATLKCYPIPRHDTVYWYQQGPGQDPQFLISFYEKMQSDKGSIPDRFSAQQFSDYHSELNMSSLELGDSALYFCASSLYRGLPLFSGNTIYFGEGSWLTVV.

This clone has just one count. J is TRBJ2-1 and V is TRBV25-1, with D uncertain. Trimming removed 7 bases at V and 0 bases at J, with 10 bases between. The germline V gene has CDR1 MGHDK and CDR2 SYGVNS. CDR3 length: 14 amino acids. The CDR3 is CASNPSGSYNEQFF. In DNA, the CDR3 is TGTGCCAGCAATCCTTCGGGCTCCTACAATGAGCAGTTCTTC.

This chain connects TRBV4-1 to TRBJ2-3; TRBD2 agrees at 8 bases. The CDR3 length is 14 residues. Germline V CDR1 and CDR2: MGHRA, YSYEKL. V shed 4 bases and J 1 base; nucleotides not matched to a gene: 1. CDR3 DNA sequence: TGCGCCAGCAGCCCGACTAGCGGCACAGATACGCAGTATTTT. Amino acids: CASSPTSGTDTQYF.

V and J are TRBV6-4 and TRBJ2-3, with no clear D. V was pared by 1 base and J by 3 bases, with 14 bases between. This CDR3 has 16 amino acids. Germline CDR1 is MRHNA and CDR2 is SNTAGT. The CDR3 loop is CASSDLRNYYTDTQYF. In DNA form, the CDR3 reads TGTGCCAGCAGTGACTTACGGAACTACTATACAGATACGCAGTATTTT.

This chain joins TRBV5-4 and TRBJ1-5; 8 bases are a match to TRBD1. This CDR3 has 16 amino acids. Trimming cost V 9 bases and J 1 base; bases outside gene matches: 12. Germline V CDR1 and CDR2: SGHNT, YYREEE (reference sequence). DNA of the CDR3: TGTGCCACCTCTACTGGACAGGGTAGGAGCAATCAGCCCCAGCATTTT. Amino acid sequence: CATSTGQGRSNQPQHF.

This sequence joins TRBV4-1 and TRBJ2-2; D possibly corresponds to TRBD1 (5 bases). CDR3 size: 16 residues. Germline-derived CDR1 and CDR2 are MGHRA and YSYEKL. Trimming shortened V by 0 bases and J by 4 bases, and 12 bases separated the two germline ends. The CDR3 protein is CASSQEGVSLTGELFF. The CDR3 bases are TGCGCCAGCAGCCAAGAAGGGGTGTCTCTCACCGGGGAGCTGTTTTTT.

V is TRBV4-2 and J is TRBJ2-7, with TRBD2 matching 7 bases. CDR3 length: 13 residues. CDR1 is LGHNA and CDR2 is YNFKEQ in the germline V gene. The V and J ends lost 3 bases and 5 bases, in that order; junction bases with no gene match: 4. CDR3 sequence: CASSQGEGNEQYF. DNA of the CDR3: TGTGCCAGCAGCCAGGGGGAGGGCAACGAGCAGTACTTC.

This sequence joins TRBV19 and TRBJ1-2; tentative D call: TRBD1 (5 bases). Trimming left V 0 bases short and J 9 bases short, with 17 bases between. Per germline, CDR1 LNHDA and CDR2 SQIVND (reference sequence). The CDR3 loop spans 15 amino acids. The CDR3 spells CASSIDPVGGVSYTF. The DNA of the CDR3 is TGTGCCAGTAGTATAGATCCCGTGGGAGGGGTGAGCTACACCTTC.

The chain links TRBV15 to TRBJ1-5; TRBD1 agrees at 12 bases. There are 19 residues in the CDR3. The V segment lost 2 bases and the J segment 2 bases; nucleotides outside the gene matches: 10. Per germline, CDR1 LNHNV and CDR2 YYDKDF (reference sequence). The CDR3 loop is CATSRPLGQGATGNQPQHF. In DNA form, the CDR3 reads TGTGCCACCAGCAGACCCTTGGGACAGGGGGCAACGGGCAATCAGCCCCAGCATTTT.

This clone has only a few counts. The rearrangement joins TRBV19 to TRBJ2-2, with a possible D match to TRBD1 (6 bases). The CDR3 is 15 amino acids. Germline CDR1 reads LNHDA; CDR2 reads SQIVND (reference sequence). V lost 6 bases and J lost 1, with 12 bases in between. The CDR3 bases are TGTGCCAGTAGAGTGCCGGGACAGAACACCGGGGAGCTGTTTTTT. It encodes CASRVPGQNTGELFF.

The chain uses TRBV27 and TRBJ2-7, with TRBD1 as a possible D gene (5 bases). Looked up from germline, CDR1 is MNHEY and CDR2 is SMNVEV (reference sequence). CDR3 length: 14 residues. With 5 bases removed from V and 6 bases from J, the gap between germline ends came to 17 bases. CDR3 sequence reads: CASSIDAGRGEQYF. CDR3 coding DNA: TGTGCCAGCAGTATTGACGCTGGAAGGGGCGAGCAGTACTTC.

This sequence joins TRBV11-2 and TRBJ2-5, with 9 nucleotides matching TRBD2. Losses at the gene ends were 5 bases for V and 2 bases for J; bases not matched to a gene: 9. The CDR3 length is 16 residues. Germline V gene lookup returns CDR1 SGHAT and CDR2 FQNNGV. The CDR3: CASSPPGLAEQETQYF. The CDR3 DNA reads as TGTGCCAGCAGCCCCCCGGGACTAGCTGAACAAGAGACCCAGTACTTC.

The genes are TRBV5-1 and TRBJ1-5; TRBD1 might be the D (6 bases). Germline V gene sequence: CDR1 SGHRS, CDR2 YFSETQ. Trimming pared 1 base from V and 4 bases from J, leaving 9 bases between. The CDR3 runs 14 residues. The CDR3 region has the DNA TGCGCCAGCAGCTTGCAGCAGGGGAATCAGCCCCAGCATTTT. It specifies CASSLQQGNQPQHF. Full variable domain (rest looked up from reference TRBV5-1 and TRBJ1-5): KAGVTQTPRYLIKTRGQQVTLSCSPISGHRSVSWYQQTPGQGLQFLFEYFSETQRNKGNFPGRFSGRQFSNSRSEMNVSTLELGDSALYLCASSLQQGNQPQHFGDGTRLSIL.

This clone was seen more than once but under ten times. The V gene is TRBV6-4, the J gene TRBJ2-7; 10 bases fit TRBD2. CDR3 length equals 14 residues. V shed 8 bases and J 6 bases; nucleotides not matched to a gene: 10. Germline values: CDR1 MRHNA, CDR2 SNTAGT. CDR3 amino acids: CASSFQREGLEQYF. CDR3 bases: TGTGCCAGCTCTTTCCAGCGGGAGGGCCTCGAGCAGTACTTC.

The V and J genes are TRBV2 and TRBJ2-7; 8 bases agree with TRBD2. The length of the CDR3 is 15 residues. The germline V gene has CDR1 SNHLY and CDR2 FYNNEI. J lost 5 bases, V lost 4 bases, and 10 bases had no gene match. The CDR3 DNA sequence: TGTGCCAGCAGTGGTATAGCCGGGAGGGCCAACGAGCAGTACTTC. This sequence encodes CASSGIAGRANEQYF.

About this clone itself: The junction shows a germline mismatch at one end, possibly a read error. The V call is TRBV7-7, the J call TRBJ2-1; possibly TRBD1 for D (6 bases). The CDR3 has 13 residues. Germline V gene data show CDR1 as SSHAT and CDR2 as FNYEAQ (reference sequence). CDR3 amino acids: CASSSGQNNEQFF. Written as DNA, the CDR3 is TGTGCTAGCAGCTCCGGACAGAACAATGAGCAGTTCTTC.

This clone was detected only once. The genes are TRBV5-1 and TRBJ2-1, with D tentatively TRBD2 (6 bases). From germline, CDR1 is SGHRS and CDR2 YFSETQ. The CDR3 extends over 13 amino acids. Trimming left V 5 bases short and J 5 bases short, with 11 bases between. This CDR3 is CASSYGLNNEQFF. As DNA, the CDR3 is TGCGCCAGCAGTTACGGACTAAACAATGAGCAGTTCTTC.

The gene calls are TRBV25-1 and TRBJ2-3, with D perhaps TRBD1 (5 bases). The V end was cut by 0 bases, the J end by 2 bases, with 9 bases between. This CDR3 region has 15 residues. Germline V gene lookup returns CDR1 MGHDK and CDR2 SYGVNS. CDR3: CASSEYQGATDTQYF. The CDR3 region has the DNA TGTGCCAGCAGTGAATATCAAGGGGCCACAGATACGCAGTATTTT.